This TCR beta chain came from a study of siplizumab effects on memory and regulatory T cells. The study's findings and limits: Naive T cells seemed more diverse than memory cells and seemed major alloresponse contributors. Among sequences traceable to unstimulated CD4+ memory cells, alloreactive ones were significantly reduced by siplizumab.

Only in-frame clones appear in the TCRdb table, and some are missing; sequencing was by immunoSEQ multiplex PCR. The table has approximately 94,000 clones, roughly 96% seen once. This CDR3 has 16 amino acids. Germline assignment: CDR1 MDHEN and CDR2 SYDVKM. V lost 4 bases to trimming and J lost 2 bases; unmatched junction nucleotides: 6. As regards this clone: Its matching antigen is unknown.

This sequence was found in a human donor in good health. The chain combines TRBV28 with TRBJ2-3; 10 bases line up with TRBD2. Sequencing input: naive CD4+ T cells sorted from blood. The CDR3 DNA follows: TGTGCCAGCAGTTCTATAGCGGGGGGTCTCACAGATACGCAGTATTTT. Its translation: CASSSIAGGLTDTQYF.